This TCR beta chain was found in a study of identical twins. General observations from the study: Out-of-frame alpha sequences shared by twins were enriched for low generation probability.

TCRdb re-called the 5' RACE reads with MiXCR, one entry per CDR3 protein. The sample carries about 390,000 distinct CDR3 sequences, around 9.7% recorded once. To note about this clonotype: Its matching antigen is unknown.

The V end lost 0 bases, the J end lost 5 bases, and 16 bases lay between the germline ends. Germline loops: CDR1 GTSNPN, CDR2 SVGIG (reference sequence). The length of the CDR3 is 15 residues. The sample comprised naive T cells sorted from blood. The clonotype was recovered from a woman in her forties or fifties in good health. The chain employs TRBV30 and TRBJ2-5, with D uncertain. As DNA, the CDR3 is TGTGCCTGGAGTGTACTGGAGTGGGCCGGGGAGACCCAGTACTTC. Translated: CAWSVLEWAGETQYF.